What follows is one T cell receptor beta chain and its context. An end of the junction differs from the germline gene, which may be a read error. These data come from a study of blood T cell repertoires in COVID-19. For the study at large: Samples taken during acute and convalescent COVID-19 were collected in the United States, Italy and Spain. Sample material is recorded as cDNA or gDNA derived from T cells, B-cell-depleted T cells, or PBMCs.

The CDR3 is 15 residues long. Germline CDR1 is LNHDA and CDR2 is SQIVND (reference sequence). Per the original data handling: Using reference gene primer amplification, nucleated cell counts were estimated. Assay: immunoSEQ multiplex PCR; the TCRdb copy retains only in-frame clones and omits some. V and J calls and clone size follow that table, whereas D and trimming were derived from the DNA. The profile shows about 140,000 clones, over 70% of them singletons. The chain carries TRBV19 and TRBJ1-5, with D possibly matching TRBD1 (6 bases). The material sequenced was peripheral blood. The TCR originated in a woman aged 55-70 years with acute or convalescent COVID-19. The CDR3 coding sequence is TGTGCCAGTAGTATAAGCAGGACAGCTAATCAACCCCAGCATTTT. It encodes CASSISRTANQPQHF.